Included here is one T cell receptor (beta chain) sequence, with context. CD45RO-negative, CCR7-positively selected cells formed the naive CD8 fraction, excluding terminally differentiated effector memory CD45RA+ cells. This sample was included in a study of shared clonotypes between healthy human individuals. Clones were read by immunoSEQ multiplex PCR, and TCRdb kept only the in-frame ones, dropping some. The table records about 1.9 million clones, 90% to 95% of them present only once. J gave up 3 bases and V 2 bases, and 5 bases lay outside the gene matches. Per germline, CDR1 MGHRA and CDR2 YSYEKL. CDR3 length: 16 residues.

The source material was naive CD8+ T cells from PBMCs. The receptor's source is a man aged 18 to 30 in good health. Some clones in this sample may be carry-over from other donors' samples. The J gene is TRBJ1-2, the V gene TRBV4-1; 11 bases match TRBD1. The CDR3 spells CASSQPPGQGDYGYTF. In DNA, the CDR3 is TGCGCCAGCAGCCAACCACCGGGACAGGGGGACTATGGCTACACCTTC.